Each of the 18 T cell receptor beta chains below was sequenced from the same sample in a study of blood T cell repertoires in COVID-19. Profiled with immunoSEQ multiplex PCR; TCRdb holds only in-frame clones, not every one. The data show some 120,000 clones, about 85% seen once. The specimen was peripheral blood. These receptors were obtained from a woman of 80 years or more with COVID-19, enrolled during active disease.

This clone appeared a single time. The rearrangement joins TRBV11-2 to TRBJ2-5, with TRBD2 matching 9 bases. The V and J ends lost 5 bases and 5 bases, in that order; junction bases with no gene match: 12. Germline-derived CDR1 and CDR2 are SGHAT and FQNNGV. The CDR3 loop spans 16 amino acids. CDR3 residues: CASSQLEGSGSETQYF. DNA for the CDR3: TGTGCCAGCAGCCAGCTGGAAGGTAGCGGGAGTGAGACCCAGTACTTC.

The V call is TRBV4-2, the J call TRBJ2-7, with 10 bases lining up with TRBD1. V lost 1 base, J lost 2 bases, and 11 bases stayed unmatched. There are 18 residues in the CDR3. Looked up from germline, CDR1 is LGHNA and CDR2 is YNFKEQ. CDR3 amino acids: CASSQVPGPGQGTYEQYF. The DNA for the CDR3 is TGTGCCAGCAGCCAAGTGCCGGGCCCGGGACAGGGGACCTACGAGCAGTACTTC.

V and J are TRBV4-3 and TRBJ2-2; TRBD1 aligns across 10 bases. The CDR3 contains 16 residues. From germline, CDR1 is LGHNA and CDR2 YSLEER. Trimming took 2 bases from V and 5 from J; bases not matched to a gene: 5. In DNA form, the CDR3 reads TGCGCCAGCAGCCAACTGACAGGGGGCGGGACCGGGGAGCTGTTTTTT. Its protein is CASSQLTGGGTGELFF.

V usage is TRBV29-1 and J usage is TRBJ2-2, with 8 bases fitting TRBD2. V shed 5 bases, J shed 6 bases, and the junction held 5 bases outside the gene matches. The CDR3 consists of 13 residues. CDR1 SQVTM and CDR2 ANQGSEA come from the germline V gene. CDR3 DNA: TGCAGCGTTAGGGCGGGGGGTGCCGGGGAGCTGTTTTTT. It encodes CSVRAGGAGELFF.

The chain carries TRBV5-1 and TRBJ2-3; D unclear. The CDR3 covers 13 residues. Germline values: CDR1 SGHRS, CDR2 YFSETQ. V was shortened by 2 bases and J by 2 bases, with 6 bases between the two germline ends. CDR3 region: CASSFLATDTQYF. The CDR3 region has the DNA TGCGCCAGCAGCTTCCTGGCCACAGATACGCAGTATTTT.

V gene TRBV21-1 combines with J gene TRBJ2-2; the table names TRBD1, a call not compared with the DNA. TRBV21-1 is described as a pseudogene. The CDR3 is 24 amino acids. The CDR3 DNA is TGTGCCAGCAGCAAGGAACTAACAAAGTTCGACAGTATATGCTCGGAACAGGGCACCGGGGAGCTGTTTTTT. Protein product: CASSKELTKFDSICSEQGTGELFF.

The V call is TRBV28, the J call TRBJ1-2; D is possibly TRBD1 (5 bases). The V and J ends lost 3 bases and 6 bases respectively, with 17 bases between them. The CDR3 is made up of 15 amino acids. Germline V gene sequence: CDR1 MDHEN, CDR2 SYDVKM. The DNA for the CDR3 is TGTGCCAGCAGTTTCTCAGGGATGGGGTTAGATGGCTACACCTTC. This sequence encodes CASSFSGMGLDGYTF.

This clone was observed a single time. The chain couples TRBV5-1 to TRBJ1-6, with D possibly matching TRBD1 (6 bases). Trimming took 0 bases from V and 6 from J, leaving 7 bases between them. The germline V gene has CDR1 SGHRS and CDR2 YFSETQ. The CDR3 extends over 14 amino acids. The CDR3 sequence is CASSLEQGNSPLHF. The CDR3 DNA sequence: TGCGCCAGCAGCTTGGAACAGGGTAATTCACCCCTCCACTTT. The full variable domain, completed using reference TRBV5-1 and TRBJ1-6, is KAGVTQTPRYLIKTRGQQVTLSCSPISGHRSVSWYQQTPGQGLQFLFEYFSETQRNKGNFPGRFSGRQFSNSRSEMNVSTLELGDSALYLCASSLEQGNSPLHFGNGTRLTVT.

The chain uses TRBV28 and TRBJ1-4; perhaps TRBD1 as D (5 bases). CDR1 and CDR2 from the germline V gene are MDHEN and SYDVKM. V was pared by 6 bases and J by 10 bases, with 15 bases between. CDR3 length equals 13 residues. The CDR3 protein is CASSQGLRGKLFF. The CDR3 region has the DNA TGTGCCAGCAGCCAGGGACTCAGAGGAAAACTGTTTTTT.

V and J are TRBV10-1 and TRBJ2-7; 7 nucleotides line up with TRBD2. From germline, CDR1 is WNHNN and CDR2 SYGVQD (reference sequence). J lost 2 bases, V lost 7 bases, and 5 bases had no gene match. The CDR3 is 13 amino acids. The CDR3 bases are TGCGCCAGCATGCCAGCGGGGACCTACGAGCAGTACTTC. Protein sequence: CASMPAGTYEQYF.

The chain joins TRBV5-6 to TRBJ2-7; tentative D call: TRBD1 (6 bases). Trimming took off 2 bases at V and 1 base at J, with 16 bases between the two ends. Per the germline V gene, CDR1 is SGHDT and CDR2 is YYEEEE. The CDR3 is made up of 16 amino acids. The DNA for the CDR3 is TGTGCCAGCAGCTTACTCGGGACCCAGGGGTCCTACGAGCAGTACTTC. This translates into CASSLLGTQGSYEQYF. Using reference TRBV5-6 and TRBJ2-7 for the parts outside the CDR3, the full variable domain is DAGVTQSPTHLIKTRGQQVTLRCSPKSGHDTVSWYQQALGQGPQFIFQYYEEEERQRGNFPDRFSGHQFPNYSSELNVNALLLGDSALYLCASSLLGTQGSYEQYFGPGTRLTVT.

This clone was seen once. This chain uses TRBV2 with TRBJ1-5; 10 bases are shared with TRBD1. Germline values: CDR1 SNHLY, CDR2 FYNNEI. V was clipped by 0 bases and J by 3 bases; unmatched bases: 14. The CDR3 is 20 amino acids. CDR3 sequence reads: CASSEARDRGRFIINQPQHF. CDR3 nucleotide sequence: TGTGCCAGCAGTGAAGCGCGGGACAGGGGAAGGTTTATTATCAATCAGCCCCAGCATTTT.

The V and J genes are TRBV5-1 and TRBJ2-3, with 8 positions matching TRBD2. The CDR3 is made up of 17 amino acids. From germline, CDR1 is SGHRS and CDR2 YFSETQ. The V segment lost 0 bases and the J segment 1 base; nucleotides outside the gene matches: 7. The DNA for the CDR3 is TGCGCCAGCAGCTTGGACGGGAGGGCCCTCGGCACAGATACGCAGTATTTT. Protein: CASSLDGRALGTDTQYF.

The J gene is TRBJ1-3, the V gene TRBV6-2 or TRBV6-3; 7 positions match TRBD1. The CDR3 loop spans 16 amino acids. Germline values: CDR1 MNHEY, CDR2 SVGEGT. V was clipped by 4 bases and J by 0 bases; unmatched bases: 6. CDR3 protein: CASSSGTDSSGNTIYF. CDR3 in DNA: TGTGCCAGCAGTTCCGGGACAGATTCCTCTGGAAACACCATATATTTT.

The V gene is TRBV9, the J gene TRBJ1-6; D not certain. CDR1 is SGDLS, CDR2 YYNGEE, per germline. With 3 bases removed from V and 7 bases from J, the gap between germline ends came to 14 bases. CDR3 length equals 15 residues. CDR3 residues: CASSGSVTQNSPLHF. CDR3 in DNA: TGTGCCAGCAGCGGGTCGGTTACCCAAAATTCACCCCTCCACTTT.

This chain connects TRBV7-3 to TRBJ2-3; maybe TRBD2 (6 bases). The length of the CDR3 is 17 residues. Trimming stripped 0 bases from V and 3 bases from J, with 16 bases between. The germline V gene has CDR1 SGHTA and CDR2 FQGTGA. Written as DNA, the CDR3 is TGTGCCAGCAGCTTAACGCGGGCGGGGTTGATAACAGATACGCAGTATTTT. It translates to CASSLTRAGLITDTQYF.

The rearrangement uses TRBV28 and TRBJ2-3; TRBD1 matches 8 bases. Germline CDR1 reads MDHEN; CDR2 reads SYDVKM. The trim removed 1 base at V and 0 bases at J, leaving 3 bases unmatched. The CDR3 is 16 amino acids. In nucleotides, the CDR3 is TGTGCCAGCAGTTTATTTCAGGGGGCGAGCACAGATACGCAGTATTTT. Translation: CASSLFQGASTDTQYF.

This clone has only a few counts. The chain carries TRBV24-1 and TRBJ2-1; D might be TRBD1 (5 bases). Between the trimmed V and J ends, which lost 7 bases and 6 bases, there was a span of 9 bases. This CDR3 is built from 12 residues. The germline gives CDR1 KGHDR, CDR2 SFDVKD. In DNA, the CDR3 is TGTGCCACCAGGGGGCTAGGCAATGAGCAGTTCTTC. Translated, it gives CATRGLGNEQFF.